These 14 T cell receptor beta chains were all obtained from the same sample, sequenced in a study of blood T cell repertoires in COVID-19 (dated by TCRdb to the early 2020s). The library was built by means of the immunoSEQ multiplex PCR assay. Here the immuneACCESS table is served through TCRdb, limited to in-frame sequences with V and J called. Missing clones are a known gap in these copies; in checked studies unresolved V genes cover under half, and the rest lacks a known reason. In all, the sample holds 95,000 to 100,000 clones, and roughly 79% of those were seen once. The ten largest clones capture more than 9% of the sample. The material sequenced was peripheral blood. The receptor set was obtained from a man between 65 and 79 years old with acute or convalescent COVID-19.

The gene calls are TRBV7-9 and TRBJ2-5; possible D gene TRBD2, 6 bases. V gave up 5 bases and J gave up 5 bases, with 15 bases separating them. This CDR3 spans 14 amino acids. The germline CDR1 and CDR2 sequences are SEHNR and FQNEAQ (reference sequence). Here the CDR3 DNA reads TGTGCCAGCAGCCAGCCACTTCGGGAGGAGACCCAGTACTTC. It is translated as CASSQPLREETQYF.

The chain recombines TRBV5-1 with TRBJ2-3, with a tentative D call TRBD1 (7 bases). Germline CDR1 is SGHRS and CDR2 is YFSETQ. V lost 0 bases and J lost 5, with 16 bases in between. CDR3 length equals 16 residues. Here the CDR3 DNA reads TGCGCCAGCAGCTTGGCCAGACAGGGAGGCAAAGATACGCAGTATTTT. As protein: CASSLARQGGKDTQYF.

This rearrangement joins TRBV7-2 to TRBJ1-2; 7 nucleotides agree with TRBD1. The trim removed 5 bases at V and 5 bases at J, leaving 8 bases unmatched. Germline CDR1 and CDR2: SGHTA and FQGNSA. The length of the CDR3 is 14 residues. The CDR3 region has the DNA TGTGCCAGCAGCCAACAGGGGACGGAATATGGCTACACCTTC. Protein: CASSQQGTEYGYTF. Supplemented by reference TRBV7-2 and TRBJ1-2, the full variable domain reads GAGVSQSPSNKVTEKGKDVELRCDPISGHTALYWYRQSLGQGLEFLIYFQGNSAPDKSGLPSDRFSAERTGGSVSTLTIQRTQQEDSAVYLCASSQQGTEYGYTFGSGTRLTVV.

This clone showed up just once. This chain links TRBV12-3 or TRBV12-4 with TRBJ2-7, with D possibly being TRBD2 (5 bases). Trimming cost V 7 bases and J 8 bases, with 12 bases left between them. This CDR3 comprises 11 residues. CDR3 coding DNA: TGTGCCAGCAAGAACCTCGGGAAGCAGTACTTC. As protein: CASKNLGKQYF.

The rearrangement joins TRBV6-5 to TRBJ1-2; 9 positions match TRBD1. V trimming: 1 base; J trimming: 7 bases; junction bases outside the gene matches: 1. CDR1 and CDR2 from the germline V gene are MNHEY and SVGAGI. CDR3 length equals 13 residues. CDR3 bases: TGTGCCAGCAGTTACTTACAGGGGGCTGGCTACACCTTC. Protein: CASSYLQGAGYTF.

This sequence joins TRBV9 and TRBJ1-2, with D possibly TRBD1 on 5 matching bases. Between the trimmed V and J ends, which lost 0 bases and 4 bases, there was a span of 10 bases. CDR1 is SGDLS and CDR2 is YYNGEE in the germline V gene. This CDR3 is built from 14 residues. CDR3 residues: CASSVDPGSYGYTF. The CDR3 region has the DNA TGTGCCAGCAGCGTAGATCCAGGGTCCTATGGCTACACCTTC.

The rearrangement joins TRBV28 to TRBJ2-1; TRBD1 might be the D (5 bases). This CDR3 is 15 amino acids long. Germline V gives CDR1 MDHEN, CDR2 SYDVKM. Trimming removed 4 bases from V and 4 bases from J, with 14 bases in between. The CDR3 is CASSSPGLTYNEQFF. The CDR3, as DNA: TGTGCCAGCAGTTCGCCAGGGCTAACTTACAATGAGCAGTTCTTC. Variable domain in full (rest from reference TRBV28 and TRBJ2-1): DVKVTQSSRYLVKRTGEKVFLECVQDMDHENMFWYRQDPGLGLRLIYFSYDVKMKEKGDIPEGYSVSREKKERFSLILESASTNQTSMYLCASSSPGLTYNEQFFGPGTRLTVL.

The chain couples TRBV10-3 to TRBJ2-5; TRBD1 agrees at 8 bases. This CDR3 has 16 amino acids. The trim removed 0 bases at V and 5 bases at J, leaving 8 bases unmatched. Germline V gene sequence: CDR1 ENHRY, CDR2 SYGVKD. CDR3 sequence (DNA): TGTGCCATCAGTGAGTCGGAAACAGGGGGTCAGGAGACCCAGTACTTC. Translating gives CAISESETGGQETQYF.

This clone was seen more than once but under ten times. CDR3 amino acids: CASSPTGGVAEYEQYF. CDR3 sequence (DNA): TGTGCCAGCAGTCCAACTGGCGGTGTAGCGGAATACGAGCAGTACTTC. This sequence joins TRBV28 and TRBJ2-7; D is perhaps TRBD2 (6 bases). The V end lost 5 bases, the J end lost 4 bases, and 21 bases lay between the germline ends. Germline lookup yields CDR1 MDHEN and CDR2 SYDVKM. This CDR3 region has 16 residues.

The rearrangement uses TRBV14 and TRBJ2-1, with D possibly TRBD2 on 5 matching bases. The V end lost 0 bases, the J end lost 12 bases, and 12 bases lay between the germline ends. CDR3 length equals 13 residues. From germline, CDR1 is SGHDN and CDR2 FVKESK. The CDR3 region has the DNA TGTGCCAGCAGCCAAGATCTGTCTAGCACGCAGTTCTTC. Encoded protein: CASSQDLSSTQFF.

In this sample, this clone turned up many times. J is TRBJ1-2 and V is TRBV30; perhaps TRBD1 as D (6 bases). This CDR3 region has 13 residues. CDR1 and CDR2 (germline): GTSNPN, SVGIG (reference sequence). V was cut by 2 bases and J by 6 bases, with 13 bases left in between. The CDR3 sequence: CAWSQGLSNGYTF. CDR3 DNA sequence: TGTGCCTGGAGTCAGGGGCTATCAAATGGCTACACCTTC.

This chain joins TRBV7-9 and TRBJ2-5; 11 bases match TRBD2. The CDR3 sequence is 18 residues long. From germline, CDR1 is SEHNR and CDR2 FQNEAQ (reference sequence). The ends lost 4 bases at V and 7 bases at J; junction bases unmatched: 17. CDR3 DNA: TGTGCCAGCAGCTCTCGGGCTAGCGGGAGGTTACCGATTGGGACCCAGTACTTC. Translating gives CASSSRASGRLPIGTQYF.

This chain connects TRBV7-3 to TRBJ2-3, with D possibly TRBD1 on 6 matching bases. This CDR3 spans 13 amino acids. Germline values: CDR1 SGHTA, CDR2 FQGTGA. V was trimmed by 5 bases and J by 6 bases, leaving 12 bases between them. The CDR3 loop reads CASSAQGTDTQYF. The CDR3 nucleotides are TGTGCCAGCAGCGCCCAGGGGACGGATACGCAGTATTTT.

This clone was picked up a small number of times. The CDR3 spells CATSLQETQYF. The DNA of the CDR3 is TGTGCCACCAGCCTTCAAGAGACCCAGTACTTC. The chain carries TRBV24-1 and TRBJ2-5; no clear D. The germline V gene has CDR1 KGHDR and CDR2 SFDVKD. V dropped 7 bases and J dropped 2 bases, with 4 bases sitting between them. The CDR3 spans 11 residues.